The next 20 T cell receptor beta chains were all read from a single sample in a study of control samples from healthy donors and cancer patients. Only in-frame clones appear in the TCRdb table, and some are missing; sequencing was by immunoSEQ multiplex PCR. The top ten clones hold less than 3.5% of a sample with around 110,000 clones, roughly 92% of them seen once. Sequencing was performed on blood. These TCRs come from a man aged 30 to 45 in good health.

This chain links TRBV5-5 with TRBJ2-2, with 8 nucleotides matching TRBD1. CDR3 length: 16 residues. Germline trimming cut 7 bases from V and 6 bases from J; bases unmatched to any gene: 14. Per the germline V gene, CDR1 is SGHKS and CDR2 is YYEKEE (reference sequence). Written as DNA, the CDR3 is TGTGCCAGCTCAGCGGGCCGGGACAGGTCGTCCGGGGAGCTGTTTTTT. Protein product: CASSAGRDRSSGELFF.

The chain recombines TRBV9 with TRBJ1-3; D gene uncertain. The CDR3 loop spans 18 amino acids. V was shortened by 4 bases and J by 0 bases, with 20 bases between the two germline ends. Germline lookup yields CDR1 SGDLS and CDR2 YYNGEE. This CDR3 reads CASSPPIGRRISGNTIYF. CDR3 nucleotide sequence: TGTGCCAGCAGCCCTCCTATTGGAAGGAGGATCTCTGGAAACACCATATATTTT.

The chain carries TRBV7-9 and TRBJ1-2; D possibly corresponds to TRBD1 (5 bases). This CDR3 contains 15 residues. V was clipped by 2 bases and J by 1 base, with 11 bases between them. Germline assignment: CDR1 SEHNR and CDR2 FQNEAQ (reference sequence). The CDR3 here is CASSLSPGLNYGYTF. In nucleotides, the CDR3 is TGTGCCAGCAGCTTAAGTCCAGGGCTTAACTATGGCTACACCTTC.

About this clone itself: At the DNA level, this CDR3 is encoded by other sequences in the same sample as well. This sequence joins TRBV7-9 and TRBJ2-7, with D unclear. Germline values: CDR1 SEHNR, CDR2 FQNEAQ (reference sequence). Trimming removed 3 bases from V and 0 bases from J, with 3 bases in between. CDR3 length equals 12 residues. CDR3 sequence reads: CASSFSSYEQYF. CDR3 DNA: TGTGCCAGCAGCTTTTCCTCCTACGAGCAGTACTTC.

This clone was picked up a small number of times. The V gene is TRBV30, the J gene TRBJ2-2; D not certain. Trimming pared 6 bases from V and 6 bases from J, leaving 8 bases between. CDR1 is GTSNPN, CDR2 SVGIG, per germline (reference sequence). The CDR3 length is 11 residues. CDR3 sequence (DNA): TGTGCCTGTTTTGGGGCCGGGGAGCTGTTTTTT. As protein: CACFGAGELFF. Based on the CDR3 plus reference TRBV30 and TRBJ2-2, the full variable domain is SQTIHQWPATLVQPVGSPLSLECTVEGTSNPNLYWYRQAAGRGLQLLFYSVGIGQISSEVPQNLSASRPQDRQFILSSKKLLLSDSGFYLCACFGAGELFFGEGSRLTVL.

Written as DNA, the CDR3 is TGTGCCAGTAGTCATTCAAGGGTACGCGAAGCTTTCTTT. Amino acid sequence: CASSHSRVREAFF. V usage is TRBV19 and J usage is TRBJ1-1; D not certain. The V end was cut by 5 bases, the J end by 8 bases, with 15 bases between. Germline lookup yields CDR1 LNHDA and CDR2 SQIVND (reference sequence). The length of the CDR3 is 13 residues.

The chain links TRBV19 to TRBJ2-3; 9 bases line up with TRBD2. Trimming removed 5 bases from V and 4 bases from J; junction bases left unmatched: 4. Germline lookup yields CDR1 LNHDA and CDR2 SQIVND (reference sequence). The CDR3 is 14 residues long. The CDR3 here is CASSYSGGPDTQYF. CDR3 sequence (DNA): TGTGCCAGTAGTTATAGCGGGGGACCAGATACGCAGTATTTT.

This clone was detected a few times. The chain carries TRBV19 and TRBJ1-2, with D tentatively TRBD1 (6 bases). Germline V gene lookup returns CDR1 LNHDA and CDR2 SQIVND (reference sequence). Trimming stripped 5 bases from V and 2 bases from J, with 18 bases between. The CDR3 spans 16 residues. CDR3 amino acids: CASSPGPTGINYGYTF. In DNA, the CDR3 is TGTGCCAGTAGTCCCGGCCCTACAGGGATCAACTATGGCTACACCTTC.

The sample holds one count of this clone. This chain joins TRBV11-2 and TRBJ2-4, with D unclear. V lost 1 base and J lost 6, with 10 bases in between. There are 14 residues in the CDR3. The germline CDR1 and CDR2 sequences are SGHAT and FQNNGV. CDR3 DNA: TGTGCCAGCAGCTTAGGGGAAATGAGAAACATTCAGTACTTC. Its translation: CASSLGEMRNIQYF.

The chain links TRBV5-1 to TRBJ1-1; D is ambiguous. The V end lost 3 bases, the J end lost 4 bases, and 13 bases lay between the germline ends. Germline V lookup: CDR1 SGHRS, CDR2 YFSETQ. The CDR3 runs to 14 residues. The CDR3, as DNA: TGCGCCAGCAGCTCCGGTGGTCCCACCACTGAAGCTTTCTTT. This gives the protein CASSSGGPTTEAFF.

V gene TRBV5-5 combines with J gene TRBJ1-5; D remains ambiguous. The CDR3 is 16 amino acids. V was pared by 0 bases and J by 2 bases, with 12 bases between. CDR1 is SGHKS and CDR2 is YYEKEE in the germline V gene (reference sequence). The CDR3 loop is CASSLAVDTGNQPQHF. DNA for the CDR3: TGTGCCAGCAGCTTGGCTGTAGACACGGGCAATCAGCCCCAGCATTTT.

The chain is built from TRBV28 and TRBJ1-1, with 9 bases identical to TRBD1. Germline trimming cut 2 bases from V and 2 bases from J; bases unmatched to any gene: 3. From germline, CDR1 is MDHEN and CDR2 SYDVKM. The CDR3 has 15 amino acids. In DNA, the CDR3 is TGTGCCAGCAGTTTAGGACAGGGGATAAACACTGAAGCTTTCTTT. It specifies CASSLGQGINTEAFF.

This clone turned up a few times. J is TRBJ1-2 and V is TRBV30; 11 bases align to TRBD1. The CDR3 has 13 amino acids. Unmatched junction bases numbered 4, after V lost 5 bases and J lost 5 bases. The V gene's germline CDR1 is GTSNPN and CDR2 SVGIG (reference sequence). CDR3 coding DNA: TGTGCCTGGGGGACAGGGGGACTTTATGGCTACACCTTC. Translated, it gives CAWGTGGLYGYTF.

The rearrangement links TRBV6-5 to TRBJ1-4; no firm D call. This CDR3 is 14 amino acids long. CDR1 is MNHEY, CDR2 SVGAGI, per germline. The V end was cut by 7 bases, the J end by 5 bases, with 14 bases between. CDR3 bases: TGTGCCAGCAAAAACAGTTACTTCAATGAAAAACTGTTTTTT. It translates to CASKNSYFNEKLFF.

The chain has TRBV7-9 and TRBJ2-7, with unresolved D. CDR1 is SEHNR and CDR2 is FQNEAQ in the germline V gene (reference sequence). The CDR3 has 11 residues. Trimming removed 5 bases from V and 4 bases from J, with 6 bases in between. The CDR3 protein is CASSPVYEQYF. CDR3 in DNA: TGTGCCAGCAGCCCGGTTTACGAGCAGTACTTC.

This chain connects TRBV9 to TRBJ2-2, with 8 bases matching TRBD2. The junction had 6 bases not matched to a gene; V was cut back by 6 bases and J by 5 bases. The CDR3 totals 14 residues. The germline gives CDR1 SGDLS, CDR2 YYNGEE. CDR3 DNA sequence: TGTGCCAGCAAATCGGGGGGGCCTACCGGGGAGCTGTTTTTT. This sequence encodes CASKSGGPTGELFF.

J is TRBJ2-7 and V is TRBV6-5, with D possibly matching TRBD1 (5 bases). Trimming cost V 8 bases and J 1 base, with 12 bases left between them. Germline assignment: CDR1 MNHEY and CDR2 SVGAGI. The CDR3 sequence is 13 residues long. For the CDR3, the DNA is TGTGCCAGCCAGACAGAGCCTTCCTACGAGCAGTACTTC. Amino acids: CASQTEPSYEQYF.

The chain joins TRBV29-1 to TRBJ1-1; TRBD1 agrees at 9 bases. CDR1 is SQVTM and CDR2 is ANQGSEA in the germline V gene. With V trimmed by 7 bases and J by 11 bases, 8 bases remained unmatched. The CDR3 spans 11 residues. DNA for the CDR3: TGCAGCGATTCACAGGGGGCGCGTGCTTTCTTT. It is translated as CSDSQGARAFF.

The DNA of the CDR3 is TGTGCCAGCAGCCCCGGGACACATTATGGAGCAGATACGCAGTATTTT. As protein: CASSPGTHYGADTQYF. The gene calls are TRBV3-1 (or the pseudogene TRBV3-2) and TRBJ2-3; perhaps TRBD1 as D (6 bases). The CDR3 loop spans 16 amino acids. CDR1 and CDR2 from the germline V gene are LGHDT and YNNKEL (reference sequence). The ends were cut back, 4 bases at V and 4 bases at J, with 18 bases in the middle.

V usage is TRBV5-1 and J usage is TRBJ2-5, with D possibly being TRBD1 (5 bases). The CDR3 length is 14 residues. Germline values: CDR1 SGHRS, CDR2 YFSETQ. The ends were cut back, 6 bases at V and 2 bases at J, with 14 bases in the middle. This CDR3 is CASNDRKVQETQYF. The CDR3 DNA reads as TGCGCCAGCAACGACAGAAAAGTTCAAGAGACCCAGTACTTC.